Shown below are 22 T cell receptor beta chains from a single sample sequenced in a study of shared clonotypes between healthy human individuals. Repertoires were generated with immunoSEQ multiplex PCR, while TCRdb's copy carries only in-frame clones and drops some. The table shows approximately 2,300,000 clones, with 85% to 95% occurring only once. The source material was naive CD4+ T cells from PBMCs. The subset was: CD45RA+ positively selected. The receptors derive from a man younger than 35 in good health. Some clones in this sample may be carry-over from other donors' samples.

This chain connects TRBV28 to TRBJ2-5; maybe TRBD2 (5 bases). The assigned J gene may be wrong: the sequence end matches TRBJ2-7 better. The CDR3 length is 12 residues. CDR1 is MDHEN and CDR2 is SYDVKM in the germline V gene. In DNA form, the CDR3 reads TGTGCCAGCATCCGAGGGTCCTACGAGCAGTACTTC. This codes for CASIRGSYEQYF.

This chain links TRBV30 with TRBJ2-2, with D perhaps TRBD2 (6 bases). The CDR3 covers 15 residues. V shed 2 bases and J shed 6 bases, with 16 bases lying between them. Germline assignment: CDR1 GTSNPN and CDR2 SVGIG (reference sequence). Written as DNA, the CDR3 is TGTGCCTGGAGTCAGGGACTCTTTGGGCCCGGGGAGCTGTTTTTT. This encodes CAWSQGLFGPGELFF.

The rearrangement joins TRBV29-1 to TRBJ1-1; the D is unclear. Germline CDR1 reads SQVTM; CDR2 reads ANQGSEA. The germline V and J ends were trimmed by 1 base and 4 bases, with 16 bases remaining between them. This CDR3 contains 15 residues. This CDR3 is CSVEGMAVYGTEAFF. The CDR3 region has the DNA TGCAGCGTTGAAGGGATGGCCGTATATGGCACTGAAGCTTTCTTT.

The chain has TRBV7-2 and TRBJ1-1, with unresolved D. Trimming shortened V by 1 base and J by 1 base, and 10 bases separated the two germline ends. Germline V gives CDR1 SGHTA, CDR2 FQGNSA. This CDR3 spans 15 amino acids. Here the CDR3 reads CASSLVSTTNTEAFF. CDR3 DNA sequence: TGTGCCAGCAGCTTAGTGTCGACCACGAACACTGAAGCTTTCTTT.

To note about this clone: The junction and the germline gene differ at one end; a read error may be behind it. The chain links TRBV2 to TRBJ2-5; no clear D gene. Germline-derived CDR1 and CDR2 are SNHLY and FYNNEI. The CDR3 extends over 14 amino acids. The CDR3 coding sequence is TGTGCCAGCAGTGAAGATGGCCAGGTTTCCCCCTTGGACTTC. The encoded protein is CASSEDGQVSPLDF.

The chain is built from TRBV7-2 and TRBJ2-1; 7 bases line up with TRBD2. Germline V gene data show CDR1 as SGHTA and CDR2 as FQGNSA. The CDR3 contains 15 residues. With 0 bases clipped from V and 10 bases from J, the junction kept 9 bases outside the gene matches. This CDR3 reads CASSLALAAPGEQFF. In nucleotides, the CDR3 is TGTGCCAGCAGCTTAGCGCTAGCGGCCCCGGGGGAGCAGTTCTTC.

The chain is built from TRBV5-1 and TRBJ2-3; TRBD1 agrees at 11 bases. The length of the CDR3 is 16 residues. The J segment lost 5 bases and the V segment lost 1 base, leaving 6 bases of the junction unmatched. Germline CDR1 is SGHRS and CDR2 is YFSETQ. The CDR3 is CASSLPRTGGGDTQYF. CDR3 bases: TGCGCCAGCAGCTTGCCCCGGACAGGGGGCGGAGATACGCAGTATTTT.

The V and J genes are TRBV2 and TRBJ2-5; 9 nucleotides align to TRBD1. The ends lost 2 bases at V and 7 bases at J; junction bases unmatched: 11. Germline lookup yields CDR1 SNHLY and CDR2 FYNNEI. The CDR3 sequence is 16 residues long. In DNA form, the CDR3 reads TGTGCCAGCAGTGAAACAACGACAGGGGGTGCAGGGACCCAGTACTTC. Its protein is CASSETTTGGAGTQYF.

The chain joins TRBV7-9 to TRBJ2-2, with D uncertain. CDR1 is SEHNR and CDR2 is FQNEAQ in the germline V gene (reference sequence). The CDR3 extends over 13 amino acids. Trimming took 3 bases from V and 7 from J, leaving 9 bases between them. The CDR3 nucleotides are TGTGCCAGCAGCTTTAGCCGAGGCGGGGAGCTGTTTTTT. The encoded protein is CASSFSRGGELFF.

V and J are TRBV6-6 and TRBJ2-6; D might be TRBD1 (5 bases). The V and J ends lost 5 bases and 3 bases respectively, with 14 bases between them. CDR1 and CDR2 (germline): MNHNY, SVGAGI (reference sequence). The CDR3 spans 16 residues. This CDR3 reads CASSQGRKGGANVLTF. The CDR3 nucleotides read TGTGCCAGCAGTCAGGGCAGGAAGGGTGGGGCCAACGTCCTGACTTTC.

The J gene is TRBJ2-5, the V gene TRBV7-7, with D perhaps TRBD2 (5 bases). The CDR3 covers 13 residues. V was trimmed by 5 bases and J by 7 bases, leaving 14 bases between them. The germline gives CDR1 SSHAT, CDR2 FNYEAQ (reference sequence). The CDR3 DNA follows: TGTGCCAGCAGCCCCGACGGGGTCGGGACCCAGTACTTC. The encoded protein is CASSPDGVGTQYF.

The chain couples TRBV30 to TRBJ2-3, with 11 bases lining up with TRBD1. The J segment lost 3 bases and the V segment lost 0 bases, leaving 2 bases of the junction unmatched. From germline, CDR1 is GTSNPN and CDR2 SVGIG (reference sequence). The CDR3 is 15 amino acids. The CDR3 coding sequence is TGTGCCTGGAGTGTATGGGACAGGGGGACAGATACGCAGTATTTT. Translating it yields CAWSVWDRGTDTQYF.

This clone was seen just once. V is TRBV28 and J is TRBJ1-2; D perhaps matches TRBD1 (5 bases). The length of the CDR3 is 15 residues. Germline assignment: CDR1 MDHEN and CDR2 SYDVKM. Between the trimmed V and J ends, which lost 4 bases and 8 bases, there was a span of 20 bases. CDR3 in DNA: TGTGCCAGCAGTTACCCTGTAAATCCGGGGGAAGGCTACACCTTC. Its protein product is CASSYPVNPGEGYTF.

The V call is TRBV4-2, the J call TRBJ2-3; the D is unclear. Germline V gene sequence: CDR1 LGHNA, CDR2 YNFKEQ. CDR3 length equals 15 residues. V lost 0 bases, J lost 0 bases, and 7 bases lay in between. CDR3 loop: CASSQDLASTDTQYF. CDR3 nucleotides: TGTGCCAGCAGCCAAGACTTGGCTAGCACAGATACGCAGTATTTT.

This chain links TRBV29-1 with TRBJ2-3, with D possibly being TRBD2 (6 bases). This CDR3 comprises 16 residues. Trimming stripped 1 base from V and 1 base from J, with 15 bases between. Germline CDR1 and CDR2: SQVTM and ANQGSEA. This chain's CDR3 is CSVEGSGVLGTDTQYF. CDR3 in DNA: TGCAGCGTTGAAGGGTCGGGAGTTCTTGGCACAGATACGCAGTATTTT.

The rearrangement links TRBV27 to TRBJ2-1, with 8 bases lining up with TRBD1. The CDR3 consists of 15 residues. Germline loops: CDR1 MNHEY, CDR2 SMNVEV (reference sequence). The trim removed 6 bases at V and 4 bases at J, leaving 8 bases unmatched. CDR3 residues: CASRSGTGEYNEQFF. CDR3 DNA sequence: TGTGCCAGCAGATCCGGGACAGGCGAATACAATGAGCAGTTCTTC.

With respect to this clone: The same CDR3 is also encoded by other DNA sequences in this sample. In DNA, the CDR3 is TGTGCCAGCAGTTCTAGGGCCGGGACAGATACGCAGTATTTT. It translates to CASSSRAGTDTQYF. The chain couples TRBV13 to TRBJ2-3; D is unresolved. V lost 6 bases, J lost 3 bases, and 13 bases lay in between. The CDR3 spans 14 residues. CDR1 PRHDT and CDR2 FYEKMQ come from the germline V gene (reference sequence).

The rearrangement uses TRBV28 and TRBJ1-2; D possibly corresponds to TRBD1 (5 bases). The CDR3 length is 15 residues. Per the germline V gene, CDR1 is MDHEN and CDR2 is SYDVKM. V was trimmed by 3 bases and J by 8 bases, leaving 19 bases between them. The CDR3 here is CASSFRSGKARGYTF. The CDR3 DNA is TGTGCCAGCAGTTTCCGGTCAGGGAAGGCTCGGGGCTACACCTTC.

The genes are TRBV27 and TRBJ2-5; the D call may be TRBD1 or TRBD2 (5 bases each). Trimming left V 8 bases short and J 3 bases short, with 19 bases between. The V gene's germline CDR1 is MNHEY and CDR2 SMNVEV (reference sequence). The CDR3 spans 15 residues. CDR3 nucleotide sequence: TGTGCCAGCGGGACCCCGGGGTACCGGAAAGAGACCCAGTACTTC. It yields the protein CASGTPGYRKETQYF.

CDR3 sequence: CASSLLGSEKLFF. The CDR3 DNA follows: TGTGCCAGCAGCTTATTAGGGAGCGAAAAACTGTTTTTT. This chain uses TRBV7-2 with TRBJ1-4; D is unclear. The CDR3 runs to 13 residues. V was shortened by 2 bases and J by 8 bases, with 9 bases between the two germline ends. Germline values: CDR1 SGHTA, CDR2 FQGNSA.

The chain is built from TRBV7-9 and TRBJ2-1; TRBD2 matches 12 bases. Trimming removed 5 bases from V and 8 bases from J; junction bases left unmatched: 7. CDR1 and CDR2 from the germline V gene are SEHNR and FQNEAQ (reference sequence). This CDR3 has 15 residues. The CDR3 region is CASSQLAGGGDEQFF. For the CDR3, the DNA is TGTGCCAGCAGCCAACTAGCGGGAGGAGGGGATGAGCAGTTCTTC.

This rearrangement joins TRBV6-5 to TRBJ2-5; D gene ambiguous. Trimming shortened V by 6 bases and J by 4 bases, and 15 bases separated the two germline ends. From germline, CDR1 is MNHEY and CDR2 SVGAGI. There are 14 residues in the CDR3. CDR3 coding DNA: TGTGCCAGCAGCCCTACGGGCCGGCCAGAGACCCAGTACTTC. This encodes CASSPTGRPETQYF.